Below, 2 T cell receptor beta chains from the same sample are listed, as sequenced in a study of T-cell reconstitution after alpha-beta-depleted transplantation in children. A library of TCRbeta sequences, prepared with unique molecular identifiers, was generated. TCRdb fed the PCR reads into MiXCR, producing one record per CDR3 protein. Of 95,000 to 120,000 distinct CDR3 sequences in the sample, approximately 6.9% were seen once. The source was PBMCs, mostly from graft donor cells, collected 360 days after TCRalphabeta/CD19-depleted stem cell transplant. These receptors all stem from a male patient aged 2-9 years who had a stem cell transplant for acute lymphoblastic leukemia, so the T cells may come from the graft donor.

This clonotype was recorded at least ten times. The rearrangement joins TRBV7-9 to TRBJ2-1, with D unclear. V was clipped by 6 bases and J by 3 bases, with 9 bases between them. This CDR3 contains 13 residues. Germline V gives CDR1 SEHNR, CDR2 FQNEAQ (reference sequence). In DNA form, the CDR3 reads TGTGCCAGCAGGATGGCCTACTACAATGAGCAGTTCTTC. Protein product: CASRMAYYNEQFF. The full variable domain, rest sourced from reference TRBV7-9 and TRBJ2-1, is DTGVSQNPRHKITKRGQNVTFRCDPISEHNRLYWYRQTLGQGPEFLTYFQNEAQLEKSRLLSDRFSAERPKGSFSTLEIQRTEQGDSAMYLCASRMAYYNEQFFGPGTRLTVL.

This clonotype has more than one count but fewer than ten. J is TRBJ1-4 and V is TRBV20-1; no reliable D call. V was trimmed by 6 bases and J by 4 bases, leaving 12 bases between them. Germline-derived CDR1 and CDR2 are DFQATT and SNEGSKA (reference sequence). CDR3 size: 13 residues. The CDR3 DNA is TGCAGTGCCTCCGGGAGGATTAATGAAAAACTGTTTTTT. Translation gives CSASGRINEKLFF.